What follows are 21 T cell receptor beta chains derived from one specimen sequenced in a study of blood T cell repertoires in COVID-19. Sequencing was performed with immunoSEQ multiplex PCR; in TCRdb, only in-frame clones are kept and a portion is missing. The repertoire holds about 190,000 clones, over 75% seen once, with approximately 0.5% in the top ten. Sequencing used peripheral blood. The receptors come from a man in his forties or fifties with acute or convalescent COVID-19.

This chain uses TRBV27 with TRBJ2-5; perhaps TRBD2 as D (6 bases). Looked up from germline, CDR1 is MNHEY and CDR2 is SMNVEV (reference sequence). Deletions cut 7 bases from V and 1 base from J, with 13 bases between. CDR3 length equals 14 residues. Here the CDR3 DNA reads TGTGCCAGCACCGGGGGTAACTTCCAAGAGACCCAGTACTTC. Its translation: CASTGGNFQETQYF.

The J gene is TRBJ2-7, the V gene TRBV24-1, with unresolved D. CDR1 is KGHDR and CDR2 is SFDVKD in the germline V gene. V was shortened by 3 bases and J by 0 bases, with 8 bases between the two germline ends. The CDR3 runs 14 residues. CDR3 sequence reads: CATSDPSDSYEQYF. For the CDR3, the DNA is TGTGCCACCAGTGATCCGAGCGACTCCTACGAGCAGTACTTC.

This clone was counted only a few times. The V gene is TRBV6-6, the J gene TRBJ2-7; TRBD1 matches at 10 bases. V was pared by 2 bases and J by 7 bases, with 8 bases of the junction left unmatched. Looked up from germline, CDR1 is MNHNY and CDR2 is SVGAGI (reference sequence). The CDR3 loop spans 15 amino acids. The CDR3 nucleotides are TGTGCCAGCAGTTACAAAGCCGGGACAGGGGTTGAGCAGTACGTC. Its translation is CASSYKAGTGVEQYV.

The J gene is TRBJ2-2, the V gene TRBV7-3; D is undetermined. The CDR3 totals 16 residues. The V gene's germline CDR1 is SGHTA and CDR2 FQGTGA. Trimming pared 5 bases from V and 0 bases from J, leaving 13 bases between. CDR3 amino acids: CASSPGGRTNTGELFF. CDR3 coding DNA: TGTGCCAGCAGCCCCGGTGGCAGGACGAACACCGGGGAGCTGTTTTTT.

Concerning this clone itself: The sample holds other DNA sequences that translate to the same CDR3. The CDR3 DNA follows: TGTGCCAGTAGGGGGACAGGAGGCAATCAGCCCCAGCATTTT. The encoded protein is CASRGTGGNQPQHF. The rearrangement links TRBV19 to TRBJ1-5; 8 positions agree with TRBD1. The V gene end was trimmed by 6 bases and the J gene end by 2 bases; junction bases not matched to a gene: 3. The CDR3 contains 14 residues. Germline CDR1 and CDR2: LNHDA and SQIVND (reference sequence).

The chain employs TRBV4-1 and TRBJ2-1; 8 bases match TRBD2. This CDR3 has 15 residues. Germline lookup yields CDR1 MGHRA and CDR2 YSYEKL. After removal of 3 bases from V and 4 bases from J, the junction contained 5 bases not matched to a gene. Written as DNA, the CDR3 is TGCGCCAGCAGCCAGCAACTAGCGGTATACAATGAGCAGTTCTTC. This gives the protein CASSQQLAVYNEQFF.

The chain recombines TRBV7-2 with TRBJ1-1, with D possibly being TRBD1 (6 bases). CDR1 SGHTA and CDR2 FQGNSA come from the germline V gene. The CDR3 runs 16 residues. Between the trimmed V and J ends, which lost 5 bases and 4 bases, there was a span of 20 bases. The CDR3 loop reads CASSRRGGAPGTEAFF. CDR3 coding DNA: TGTGCCAGCAGCCGCCGGGGGGGCGCTCCGGGCACTGAAGCTTTCTTT.

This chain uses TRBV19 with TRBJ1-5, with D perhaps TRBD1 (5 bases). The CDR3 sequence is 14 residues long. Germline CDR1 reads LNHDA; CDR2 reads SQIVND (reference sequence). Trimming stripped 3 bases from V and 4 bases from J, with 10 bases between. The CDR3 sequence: CASSMQGGNQPQHF. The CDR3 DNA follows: TGTGCCAGTAGTATGCAGGGCGGAAATCAGCCCCAGCATTTT.

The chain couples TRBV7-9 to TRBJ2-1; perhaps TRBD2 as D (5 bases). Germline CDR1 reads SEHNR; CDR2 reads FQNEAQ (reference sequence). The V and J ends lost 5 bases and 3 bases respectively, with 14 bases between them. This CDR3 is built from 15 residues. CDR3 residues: CASSQRSESYNEQFF. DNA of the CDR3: TGTGCCAGCAGCCAGCGGAGTGAAAGCTACAATGAGCAGTTCTTC.

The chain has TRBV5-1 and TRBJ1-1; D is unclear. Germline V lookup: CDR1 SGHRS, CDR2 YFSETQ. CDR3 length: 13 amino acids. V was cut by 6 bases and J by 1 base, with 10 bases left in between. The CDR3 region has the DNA TGCGCCAGCAAGGCTTCGGGGAACACTGAAGCTTTCTTT. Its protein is CASKASGNTEAFF.

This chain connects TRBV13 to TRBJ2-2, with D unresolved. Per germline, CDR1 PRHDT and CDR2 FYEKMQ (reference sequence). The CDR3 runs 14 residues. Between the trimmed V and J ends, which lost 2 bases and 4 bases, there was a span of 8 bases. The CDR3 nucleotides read TGTGCCAGCAGCTTAACTCTTAGCACCGGGGAGCTGTTTTTT. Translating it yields CASSLTLSTGELFF.

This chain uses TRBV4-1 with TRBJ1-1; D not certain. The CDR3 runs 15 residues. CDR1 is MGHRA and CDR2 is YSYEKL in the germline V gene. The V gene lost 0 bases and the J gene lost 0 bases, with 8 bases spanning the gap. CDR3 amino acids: CASSQDPQMNTEAFF. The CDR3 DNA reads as TGCGCCAGCAGCCAAGATCCCCAGATGAACACTGAAGCTTTCTTT.

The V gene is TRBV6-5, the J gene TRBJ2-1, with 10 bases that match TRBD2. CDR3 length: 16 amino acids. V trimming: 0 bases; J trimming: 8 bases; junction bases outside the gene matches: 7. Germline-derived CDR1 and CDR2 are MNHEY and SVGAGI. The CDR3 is CASSYSGSGGAYEQFF. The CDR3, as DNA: TGTGCCAGCAGTTACTCTGGGAGCGGGGGGGCCTATGAGCAGTTCTTC.

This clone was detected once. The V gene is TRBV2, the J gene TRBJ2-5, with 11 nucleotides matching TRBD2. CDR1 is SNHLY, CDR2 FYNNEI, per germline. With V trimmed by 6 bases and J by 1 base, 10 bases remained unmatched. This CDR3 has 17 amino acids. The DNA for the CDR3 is TGTGCCAGCAGCCCACATCCTAGCGGGAGGCTCCAAGAGACCCAGTACTTC. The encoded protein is CASSPHPSGRLQETQYF.

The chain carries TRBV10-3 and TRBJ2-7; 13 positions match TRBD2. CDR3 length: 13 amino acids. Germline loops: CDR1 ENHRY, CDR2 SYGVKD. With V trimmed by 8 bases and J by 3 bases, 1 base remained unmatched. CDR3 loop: CAIGLAGVYEQYF. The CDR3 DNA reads TGTGCCATCGGACTAGCGGGAGTCTACGAGCAGTACTTC.

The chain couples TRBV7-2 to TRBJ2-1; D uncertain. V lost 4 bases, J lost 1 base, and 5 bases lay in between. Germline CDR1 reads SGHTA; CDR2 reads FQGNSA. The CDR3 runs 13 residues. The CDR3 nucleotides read TGTGCCAGCAGCTCTCTTTCCTACAATGAGCAGTTCTTC. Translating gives CASSSLSYNEQFF.

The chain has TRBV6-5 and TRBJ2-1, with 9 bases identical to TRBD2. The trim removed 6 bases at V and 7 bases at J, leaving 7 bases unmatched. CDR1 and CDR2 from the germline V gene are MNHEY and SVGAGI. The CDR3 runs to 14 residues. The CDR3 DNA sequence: TGTGCCAGCAGAAGGACTAGCGTGACTAATGAGCAGTTCTTC. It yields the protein CASRRTSVTNEQFF.

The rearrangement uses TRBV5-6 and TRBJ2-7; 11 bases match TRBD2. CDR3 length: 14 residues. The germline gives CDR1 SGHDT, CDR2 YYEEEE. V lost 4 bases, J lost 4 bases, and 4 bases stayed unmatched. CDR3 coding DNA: TGTGCCAGCAGCCCCACTAGCGGGGGATACGAGCAGTACGTC. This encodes CASSPTSGGYEQYV.

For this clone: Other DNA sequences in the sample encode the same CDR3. CDR3 nucleotide sequence: TGTGCCAGCAGCCAGGGGGCCACTGAAGCTTTCTTT. The encoded protein is CASSQGATEAFF. The chain links TRBV3-1 (or the pseudogene TRBV3-2) to TRBJ1-1, with D perhaps TRBD1 (6 bases). Germline loops: CDR1 LGHDT, CDR2 YNNKEL (reference sequence). The CDR3 totals 12 residues. V lost 3 bases and J 4 bases, leaving 6 bases between the germline ends.

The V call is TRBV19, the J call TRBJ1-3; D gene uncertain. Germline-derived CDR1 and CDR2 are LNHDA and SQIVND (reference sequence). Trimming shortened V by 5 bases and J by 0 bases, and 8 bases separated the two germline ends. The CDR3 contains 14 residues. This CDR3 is CASSSGASGNTIYF. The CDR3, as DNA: TGTGCCAGTAGTTCGGGTGCCTCTGGAAACACCATATATTTT.

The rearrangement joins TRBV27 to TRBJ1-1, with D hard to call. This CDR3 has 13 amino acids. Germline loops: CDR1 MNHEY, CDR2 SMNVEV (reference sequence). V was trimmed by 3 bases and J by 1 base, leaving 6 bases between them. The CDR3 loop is CASSFIANTEAFF. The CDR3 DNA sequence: TGTGCCAGCAGTTTCATAGCGAACACTGAAGCTTTCTTT.